This TCR beta chain stems from a study of shared clonotypes between healthy human individuals. The count of this clone is one. The antigen is not known. Germline V gene sequence: CDR1 SEHNR, CDR2 FQNEAQ (reference sequence). CDR3 length: 16 residues. Trimming took off 2 bases at V and 0 bases at J, with 13 bases between the two ends. It was CD45RO-negative cells, positively selected for CCR7, that made up naive CD8 cells, with terminally differentiated effector memory CD45RA+ cells excluded. Notes on the study in general: In having few donors, the study represented limited genetic and exposure-history diversity. A reduction in generation probabilities was seen for non-shared clonotypes relative to those shared by all four donors.

Measured with immunoSEQ multiplex PCR; TCRdb has only the in-frame clones, and not every one. The table has about 580,000 clones, roughly 98% seen once. The J gene is TRBJ2-5, the V gene TRBV7-9, with D perhaps matching TRBD1 (5 bases). Sequenced: naive CD8+ T cells sorted from blood. This TCR came from a man under 40 in good health. The CDR3 sequence: CASSLPHDRYQETQYF. The CDR3 DNA reads TGTGCCAGCAGCTTACCACATGACAGATACCAAGAGACCCAGTACTTC.